This T cell receptor (beta chain) was retrieved from a study of blood T cell repertoires in COVID-19. Across the study: Donors in the United States, Italy and Spain gave samples during acute or convalescent COVID-19.

Germline V gene data show CDR1 as KGHSH and CDR2 as LQKENI. The CDR3 has 14 amino acids. Trimming took off 3 bases at V and 3 bases at J, with 8 bases between the two ends. Assay used: immunoSEQ multiplex PCR; TCRdb lists only in-frame clones, some missing. The table lists approximately 500,000 clones, around 85% of them singletons. The chain combines TRBV18 with TRBJ2-2; tentatively, D is TRBD1 (6 bases). The specimen was peripheral blood. The TCR comes from a human donor in a cohort sampled during active COVID-19. CDR3 nucleotides: TGTGCCAGCTCACCGGGACACGACACCGGGGAGCTGTTTTTT. It specifies CASSPGHDTGELFF.